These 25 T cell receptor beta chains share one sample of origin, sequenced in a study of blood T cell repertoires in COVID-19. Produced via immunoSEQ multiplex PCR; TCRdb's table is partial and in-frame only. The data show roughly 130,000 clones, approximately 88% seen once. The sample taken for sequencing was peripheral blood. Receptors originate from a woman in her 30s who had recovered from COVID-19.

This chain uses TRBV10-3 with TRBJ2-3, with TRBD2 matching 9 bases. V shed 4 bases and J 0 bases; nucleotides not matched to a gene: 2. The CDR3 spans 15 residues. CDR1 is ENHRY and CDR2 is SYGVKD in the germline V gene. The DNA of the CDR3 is TGTGCCATCAGTGTTACTAGCGGGAGCACAGATACGCAGTATTTT. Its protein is CAISVTSGSTDTQYF.

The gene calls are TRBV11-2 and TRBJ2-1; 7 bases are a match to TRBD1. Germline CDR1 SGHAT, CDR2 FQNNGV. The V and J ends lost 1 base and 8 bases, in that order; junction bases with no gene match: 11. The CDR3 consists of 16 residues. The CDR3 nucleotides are TGTGCCAGCAGCTTAGGGACCGGGACAGTTATCGATGAGCAGTTCTTC. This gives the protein CASSLGTGTVIDEQFF.

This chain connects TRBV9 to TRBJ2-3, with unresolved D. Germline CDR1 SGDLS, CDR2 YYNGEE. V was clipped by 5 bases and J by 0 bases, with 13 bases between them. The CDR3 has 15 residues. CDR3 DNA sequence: TGTGCCAGCAGTGCCGGGTGGAGTAGCACAGATACGCAGTATTTT. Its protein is CASSAGWSSTDTQYF.

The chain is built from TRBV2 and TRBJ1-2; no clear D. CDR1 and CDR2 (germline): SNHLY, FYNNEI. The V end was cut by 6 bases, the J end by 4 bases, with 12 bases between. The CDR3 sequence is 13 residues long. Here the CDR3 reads CASSPSTVYGYTF. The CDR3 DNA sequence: TGTGCCAGCAGCCCCTCTACAGTCTATGGCTACACCTTC.

The CDR3 nucleotides are TGTGCCAGCTCACTGGGACAGGTCTATAATTCACCCCTCCACTTT. Protein sequence: CASSLGQVYNSPLHF. V usage is TRBV18 and J usage is TRBJ1-6; 8 bases line up with TRBD1. This CDR3 contains 15 residues. Germline trimming cut 4 bases from V and 3 bases from J; bases unmatched to any gene: 2. Germline CDR1 KGHSH, CDR2 LQKENI.

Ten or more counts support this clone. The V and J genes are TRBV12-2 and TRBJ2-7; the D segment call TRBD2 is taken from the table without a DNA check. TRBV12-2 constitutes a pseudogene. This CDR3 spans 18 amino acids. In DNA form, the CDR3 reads TGTGCAAGTCGCCCAGTGGGTAGATCGGGAGGGCGGCCCTACGAGCAGTACTTC. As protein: CASRPVGRSGGRPYEQYF.

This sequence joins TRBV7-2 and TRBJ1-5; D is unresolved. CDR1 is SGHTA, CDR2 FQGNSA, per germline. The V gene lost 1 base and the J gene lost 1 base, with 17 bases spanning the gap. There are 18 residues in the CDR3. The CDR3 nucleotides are TGTGCCAGCAGCTTAGTGTCGAGAACCTTCGGGAGCAATCAGCCCCAGCATTTT. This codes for CASSLVSRTFGSNQPQHF.

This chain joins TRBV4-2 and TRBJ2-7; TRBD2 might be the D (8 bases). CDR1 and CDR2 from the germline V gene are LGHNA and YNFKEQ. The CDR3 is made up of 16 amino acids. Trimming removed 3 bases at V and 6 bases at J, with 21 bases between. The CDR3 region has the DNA TGTGCCAGCAGCCAGCGGGAGGCAGGGGGGACTGGCGAGCAGTACTTC. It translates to CASSQREAGGTGEQYF.

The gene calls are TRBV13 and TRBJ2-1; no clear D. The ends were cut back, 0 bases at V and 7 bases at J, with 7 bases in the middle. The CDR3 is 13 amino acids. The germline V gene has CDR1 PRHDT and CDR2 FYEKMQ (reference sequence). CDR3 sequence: CASSLGASNEQFF. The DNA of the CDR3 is TGTGCCAGCAGCTTAGGGGCATCAAATGAGCAGTTCTTC.

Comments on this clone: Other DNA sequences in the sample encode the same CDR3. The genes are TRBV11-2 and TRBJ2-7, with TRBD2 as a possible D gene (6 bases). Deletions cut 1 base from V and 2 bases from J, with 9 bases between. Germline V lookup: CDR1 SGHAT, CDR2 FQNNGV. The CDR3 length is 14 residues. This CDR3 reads CASSLGTGAYEQYF. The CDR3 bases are TGTGCCAGCAGCTTAGGGACGGGGGCCTACGAGCAGTACTTC.

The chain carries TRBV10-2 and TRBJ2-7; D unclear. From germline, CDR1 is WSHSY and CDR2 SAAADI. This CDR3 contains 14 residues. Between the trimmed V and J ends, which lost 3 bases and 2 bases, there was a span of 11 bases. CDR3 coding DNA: TGCGCCAGCAGTGACCCCCGCGGCCCCTACGAGCAGTACTTC. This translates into CASSDPRGPYEQYF.

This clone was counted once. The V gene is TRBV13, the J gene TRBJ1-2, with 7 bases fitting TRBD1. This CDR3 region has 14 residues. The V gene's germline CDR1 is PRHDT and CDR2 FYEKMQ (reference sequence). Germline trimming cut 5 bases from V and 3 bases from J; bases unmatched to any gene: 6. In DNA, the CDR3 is TGTGCCAGCAGCCTGTGGACAGGCCACTATGGCTACACCTTC. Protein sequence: CASSLWTGHYGYTF.

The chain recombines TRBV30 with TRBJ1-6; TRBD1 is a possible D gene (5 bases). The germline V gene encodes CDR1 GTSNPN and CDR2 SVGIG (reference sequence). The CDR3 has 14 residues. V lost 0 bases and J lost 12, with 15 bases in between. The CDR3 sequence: CAWSVGKGTKPLHF. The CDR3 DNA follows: TGTGCCTGGAGTGTCGGTAAGGGGACTAAACCCCTCCACTTT.

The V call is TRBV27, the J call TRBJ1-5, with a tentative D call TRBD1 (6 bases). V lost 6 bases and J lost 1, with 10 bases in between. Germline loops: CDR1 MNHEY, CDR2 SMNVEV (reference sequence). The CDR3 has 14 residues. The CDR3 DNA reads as TGTGCCAGCAGCGATACAGGGAGCAATCAGCCCCAGCATTTT. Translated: CASSDTGSNQPQHF.

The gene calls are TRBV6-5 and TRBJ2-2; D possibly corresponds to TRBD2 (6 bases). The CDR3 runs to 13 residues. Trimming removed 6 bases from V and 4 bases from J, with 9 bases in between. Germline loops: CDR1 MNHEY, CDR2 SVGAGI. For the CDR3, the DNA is TGTGCCAGCAGCCTAGCGACCACCGGGGAGCTGTTTTTT. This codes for CASSLATTGELFF.

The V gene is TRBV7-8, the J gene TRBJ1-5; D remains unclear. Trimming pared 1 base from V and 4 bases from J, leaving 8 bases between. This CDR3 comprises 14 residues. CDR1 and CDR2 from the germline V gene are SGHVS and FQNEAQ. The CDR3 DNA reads TGTGCCAGCAGCTTAGAATTCGGGAATCAGCCCCAGCATTTT. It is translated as CASSLEFGNQPQHF. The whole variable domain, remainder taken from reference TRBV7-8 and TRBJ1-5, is GAGVSQSPRYKVAKRGQDVALRCDPISGHVSLFWYQQALGQGPEFLTYFQNEAQLDKSGLPSDRFFAERPEGSVSTLKIQRTQQEDSAVYLCASSLEFGNQPQHFGDGTRLSIL.

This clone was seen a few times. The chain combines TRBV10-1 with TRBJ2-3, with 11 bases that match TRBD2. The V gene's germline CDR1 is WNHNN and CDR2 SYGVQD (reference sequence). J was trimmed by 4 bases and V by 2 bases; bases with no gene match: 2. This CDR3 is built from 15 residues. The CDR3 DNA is TGCGCCAGCAGTGAGGGTAGCGGGGGGGCAGATACGCAGTATTTT. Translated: CASSEGSGGADTQYF.

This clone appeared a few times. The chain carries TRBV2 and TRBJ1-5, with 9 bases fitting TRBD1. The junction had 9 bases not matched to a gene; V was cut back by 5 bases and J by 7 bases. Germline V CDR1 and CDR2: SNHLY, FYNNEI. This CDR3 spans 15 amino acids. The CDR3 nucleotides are TGTGCCAGCAGTCACCGGACAGGGGATGACCAGCCCCAGCATTTT. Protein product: CASSHRTGDDQPQHF.

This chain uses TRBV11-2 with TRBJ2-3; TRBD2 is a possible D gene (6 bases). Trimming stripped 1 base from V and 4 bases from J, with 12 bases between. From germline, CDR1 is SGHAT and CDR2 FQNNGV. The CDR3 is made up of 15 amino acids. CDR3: CASSLVGSHPDTQYF. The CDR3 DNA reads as TGTGCCAGCAGCTTAGTCGGGAGTCACCCAGATACGCAGTATTTT.

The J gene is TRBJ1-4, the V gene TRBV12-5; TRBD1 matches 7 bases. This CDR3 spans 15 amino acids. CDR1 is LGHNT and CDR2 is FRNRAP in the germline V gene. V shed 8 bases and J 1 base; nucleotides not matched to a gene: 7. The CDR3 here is CASQGERRTNEKLFF. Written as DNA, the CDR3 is TGTGCTAGTCAGGGGGAACGGCGAACTAATGAAAAACTGTTTTTT.

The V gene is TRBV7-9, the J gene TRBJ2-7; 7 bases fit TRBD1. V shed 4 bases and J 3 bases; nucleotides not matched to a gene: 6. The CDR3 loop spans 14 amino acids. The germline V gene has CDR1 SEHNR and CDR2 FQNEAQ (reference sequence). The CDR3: CASSSDRNYYEQYF. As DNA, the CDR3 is TGTGCCAGCAGCTCGGACAGGAACTACTACGAGCAGTACTTC.

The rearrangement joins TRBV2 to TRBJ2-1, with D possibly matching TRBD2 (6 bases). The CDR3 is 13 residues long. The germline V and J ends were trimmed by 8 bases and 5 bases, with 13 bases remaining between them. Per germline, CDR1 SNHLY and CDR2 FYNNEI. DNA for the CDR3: TGTGCCAGCGGGGGACTTGCGGACAATGAGCAGTTCTTC. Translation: CASGGLADNEQFF.

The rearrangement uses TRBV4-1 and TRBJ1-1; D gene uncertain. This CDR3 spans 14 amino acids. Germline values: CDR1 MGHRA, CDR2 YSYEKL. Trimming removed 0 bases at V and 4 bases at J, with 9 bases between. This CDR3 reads CASSQESDATEAFF. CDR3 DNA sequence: TGCGCCAGCAGCCAAGAAAGCGATGCCACTGAAGCTTTCTTT.

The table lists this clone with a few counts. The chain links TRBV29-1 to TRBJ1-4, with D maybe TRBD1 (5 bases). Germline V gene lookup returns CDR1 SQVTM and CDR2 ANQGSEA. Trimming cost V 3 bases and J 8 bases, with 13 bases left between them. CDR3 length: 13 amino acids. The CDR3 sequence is CSVEGQAGEKLFF. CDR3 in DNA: TGCAGCGTTGAGGGGCAGGCAGGGGAAAAACTGTTTTTT.

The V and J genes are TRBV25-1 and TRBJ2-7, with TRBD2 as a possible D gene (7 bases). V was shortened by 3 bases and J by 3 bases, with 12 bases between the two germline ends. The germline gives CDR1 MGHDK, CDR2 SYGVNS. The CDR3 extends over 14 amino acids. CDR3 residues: CASSEGGGDYEQYF. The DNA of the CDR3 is TGTGCCAGCAGTGAGGGGGGGGGCGACTACGAGCAGTACTTC.